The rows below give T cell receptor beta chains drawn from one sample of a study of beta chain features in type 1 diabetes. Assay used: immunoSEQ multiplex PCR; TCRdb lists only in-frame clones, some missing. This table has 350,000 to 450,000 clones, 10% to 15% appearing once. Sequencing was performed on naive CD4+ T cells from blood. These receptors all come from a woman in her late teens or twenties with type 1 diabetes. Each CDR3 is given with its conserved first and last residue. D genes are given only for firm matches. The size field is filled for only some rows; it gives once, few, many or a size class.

TGTGCCAGCAGCCAGATTGGACAGGGAGGGCCTCCCACTGAAGCTTTCTTT,CASSQIGQGGPPTEAFF,NA,TRBJ1-1,TRBV4-2,TRBD1
TGCAGCGTGGGACCGGGACTAGCGGGAGGGTTTAACACCGGGGAGCTGTTTTTT,CSVGPGLAGGFNTGELFF,few,TRBJ2-2,TRBV29-1,TRBD2
TGTGCCAGTAGTAGTAGGCGGACTAGCACAGATACGCAGTATTTT,CASSSRRTSTDTQYF,NA,TRBJ2-3,TRBV19,NA
TGCGCCAGCAGCGGACATAGGAACACTGAAGCTTTCTTT,CASSGHRNTEAFF,NA,TRBJ1-1,TRBV5-1,NA
TGTGCCAGTAGCACCCTGGGGGAGGTCTATGGCTACACCTTC,CASSTLGEVYGYTF,NA,TRBJ1-2,TRBV19,NA
TGTGCCAGCAGACAAAACACAGGGGGGGGTGAGACCCAGTACTTC,CASRQNTGGGETQYF,NA,TRBJ2-5,TRBV5-4,NA
TGCAGCGCGGGCGAACAGGGGCGGCGAGAGACCCAGTACTTC,CSAGEQGRRETQYF,few,TRBJ2-5,TRBV29-1,TRBD1
TGTGCCAGCAGCTTGGCCGACAACTACGAGCAGTACTTC,CASSLADNYEQYF,few,TRBJ2-7,TRBV5-4,NA
TGTGCCAGCAGCTTAACCGGGGGAACAGATACGCAGTATTTT,CASSLTGGTDTQYF,NA,TRBJ2-3,TRBV7-2,NA
TGTGCCAGCAGCCCCGGGTCGATTAATTCACCCCTCCACTTT,CASSPGSINSPLHF,few,TRBJ1-6,TRBV11-2,NA
TGCAGCGTTGAGTCGATGAGACAGACGGGCTACACCTTC,CSVESMRQTGYTF,few,TRBJ1-2,TRBV29-1,NA
TGTGCCAGTAGTTCTGCCACTGCCTCTGGGGCCAACGTCCTGACTTTC,CASSSATASGANVLTF,few,TRBJ2-6,TRBV19,NA
TGTGCCAGCAGCTTAGAGTGGAGCCGGGATACGCAGTATTTT,CASSLEWSRDTQYF,few,TRBJ2-3,TRBV7-2,NA
TGTGCCAGCAGCTTTCAGTCTAATTCACCCCTCCACTTT,CASSFQSNSPLHF,few,TRBJ1-6,TRBV13,NA
TGTGCCAGCAGCAGGTTCAGGGGGCCAGACTCTGGGGCCAACGTCCTGACTTTC,CASSRFRGPDSGANVLTF,few,TRBJ2-6,TRBV7-9,TRBD1
TGTGCCAGCAGTGATGCGGGAGTGACAGATACGCAGTATTTT,CASSDAGVTDTQYF,NA,TRBJ2-3,TRBV6-4,TRBD2
TGTGCCAGCAGCTCCCGCGGAGTCACAGATACGCAGTATTTT,CASSSRGVTDTQYF,NA,TRBJ2-3,TRBV9,NA